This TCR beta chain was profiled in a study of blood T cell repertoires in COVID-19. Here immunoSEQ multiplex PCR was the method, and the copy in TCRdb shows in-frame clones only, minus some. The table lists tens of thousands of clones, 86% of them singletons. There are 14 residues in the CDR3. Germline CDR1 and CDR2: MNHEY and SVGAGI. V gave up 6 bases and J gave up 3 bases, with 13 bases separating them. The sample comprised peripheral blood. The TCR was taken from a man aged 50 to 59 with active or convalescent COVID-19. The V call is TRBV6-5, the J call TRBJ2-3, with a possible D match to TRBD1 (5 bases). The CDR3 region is CASRDPGKTDTQYF. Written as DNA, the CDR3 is TGTGCCAGCAGGGATCCAGGGAAAACAGATACGCAGTATTTT.